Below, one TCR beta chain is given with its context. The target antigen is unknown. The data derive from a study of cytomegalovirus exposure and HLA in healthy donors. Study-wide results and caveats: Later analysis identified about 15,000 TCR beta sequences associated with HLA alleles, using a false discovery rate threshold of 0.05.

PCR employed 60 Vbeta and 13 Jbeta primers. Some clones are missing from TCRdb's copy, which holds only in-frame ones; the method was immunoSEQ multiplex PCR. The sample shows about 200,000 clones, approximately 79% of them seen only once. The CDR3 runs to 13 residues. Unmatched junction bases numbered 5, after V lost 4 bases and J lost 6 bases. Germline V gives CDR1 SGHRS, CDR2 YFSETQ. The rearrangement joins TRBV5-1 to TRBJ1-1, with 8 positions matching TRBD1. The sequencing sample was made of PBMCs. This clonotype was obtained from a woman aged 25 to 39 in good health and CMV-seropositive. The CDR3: CASSRTGIPEAFF. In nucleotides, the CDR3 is TGCGCCAGCAGCCGGACAGGGATACCTGAAGCTTTCTTT.